The entry below gives a single T cell receptor (beta chain) sequence along with its context. The data stem from a study of T cell responses to AZD1222 COVID-19 vaccine. CDR1 is KGHSH, CDR2 LQKENI, per germline. Trimming cost V 6 bases and J 0 bases, with 12 bases left between them. The CDR3 sequence is 15 residues long. Libraries were prepared by immunoSEQ multiplex PCR; TCRdb keeps only in-frame clonotypes and omits some of them. The repertoire has more than 110,000 clones, 85% to 90% of them found once; the top ten carry roughly 3%. Material: peripheral blood, obtained on day 0 of AZD1222 vaccination. The origin of this receptor is an adult in good health. The chain links TRBV18 to TRBJ1-3; D remains ambiguous. The CDR3 loop is CASSLPPISGNTIYF. CDR3 sequence (DNA): TGTGCCAGCTCCCTACCCCCGATCTCTGGAAACACCATATATTTT. Full variable domain (missing parts from reference TRBV18 and TRBJ1-3): NAGVMQNPRHLVRRRGQEARLRCSPMKGHSHVYWYRQLPEEGLKFMVYLQKENIIDESGMPKERFSAEFPKEGPSILRIQQVVRGDSAAYFCASSLPPISGNTIYFGEGSWLTVV.